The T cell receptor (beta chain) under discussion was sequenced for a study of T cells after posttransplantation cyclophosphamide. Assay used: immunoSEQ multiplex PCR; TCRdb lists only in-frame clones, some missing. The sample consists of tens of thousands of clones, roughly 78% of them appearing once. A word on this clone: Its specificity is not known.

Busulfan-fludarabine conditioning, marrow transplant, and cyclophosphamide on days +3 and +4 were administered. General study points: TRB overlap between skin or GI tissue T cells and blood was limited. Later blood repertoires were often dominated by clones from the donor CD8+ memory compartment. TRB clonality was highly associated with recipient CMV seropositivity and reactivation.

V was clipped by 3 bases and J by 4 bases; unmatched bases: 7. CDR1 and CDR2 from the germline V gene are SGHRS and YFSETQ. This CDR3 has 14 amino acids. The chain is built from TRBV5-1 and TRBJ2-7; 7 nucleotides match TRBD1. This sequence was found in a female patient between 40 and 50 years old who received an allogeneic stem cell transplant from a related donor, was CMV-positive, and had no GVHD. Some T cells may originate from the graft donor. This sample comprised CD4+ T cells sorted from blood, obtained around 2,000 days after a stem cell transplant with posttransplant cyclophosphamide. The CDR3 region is CASSWGQTKYEQYF. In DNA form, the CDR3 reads TGCGCCAGCAGCTGGGGACAGACCAAATACGAGCAGTACTTC.